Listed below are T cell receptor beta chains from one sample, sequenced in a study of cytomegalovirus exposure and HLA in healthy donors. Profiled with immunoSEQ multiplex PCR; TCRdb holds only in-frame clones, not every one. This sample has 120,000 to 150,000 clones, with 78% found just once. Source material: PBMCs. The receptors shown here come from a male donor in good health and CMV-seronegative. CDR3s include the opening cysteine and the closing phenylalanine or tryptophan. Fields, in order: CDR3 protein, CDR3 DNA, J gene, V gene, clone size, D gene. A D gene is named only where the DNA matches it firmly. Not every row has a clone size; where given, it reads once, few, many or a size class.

cdr3_aa: CAWGEDSHNEQFF; cdr3_nt: TGTGCCTGGGGTGAGGACTCCCACAATGAGCAGTTCTTC; j_call: TRBJ2-1; v_call: TRBV30; clone_size: NA; d_call: NA
cdr3_aa: CASSYSADRWAYEQYF; cdr3_nt: TGTGCCAGCAGTTACTCTGCGGACAGATGGGCCTACGAGCAGTACTTC; j_call: TRBJ2-7; v_call: TRBV6-5; clone_size: NA; d_call: NA
cdr3_aa: CASSLDPEADTQYF; cdr3_nt: TGTGCCAGCAGCTTAGACCCTGAGGCAGATACGCAGTATTTT; j_call: TRBJ2-3; v_call: TRBV7-9; clone_size: few; d_call: NA
cdr3_aa: CASSLHRGQAETQYF; cdr3_nt: TGCGCCAGCAGCTTACACAGGGGGCAGGCAGAGACCCAGTACTTC; j_call: TRBJ2-5; v_call: TRBV5-1; clone_size: NA; d_call: TRBD1
cdr3_aa: CASSLVEGRGYGYTF; cdr3_nt: TGTGCCAGCAGCTTGGTAGAGGGAAGAGGCTATGGCTACACCTTC; j_call: TRBJ1-2; v_call: TRBV5-6; clone_size: NA; d_call: NA
cdr3_aa: CASRNSGIRGYGYTF; cdr3_nt: TGCGCCAGCAGAAATTCGGGGATTCGGGGCTATGGCTACACCTTC; j_call: TRBJ1-2; v_call: TRBV4-1; clone_size: NA; d_call: NA
cdr3_aa: CASSFSAYEQYF; cdr3_nt: TGTGCCAGCAGCTTCTCGGCCTACGAGCAGTACTTC; j_call: TRBJ2-7; v_call: TRBV7-2; clone_size: few; d_call: NA
cdr3_aa: CASTRTSGSLDEQYF; cdr3_nt: TGTGCCAGCACAAGGACTAGCGGGAGTCTCGACGAGCAGTACTTC; j_call: TRBJ2-7; v_call: TRBV5-4; clone_size: NA; d_call: TRBD2
cdr3_aa: CASRIAWLAGGATFYEQYF; cdr3_nt: TGTGCCAGCAGAATAGCTTGGCTAGCGGGAGGTGCGACCTTCTACGAGCAGTACTTC; j_call: TRBJ2-7; v_call: TRBV7-8; clone_size: NA; d_call: TRBD2
cdr3_aa: CASRNRDNQPQHF; cdr3_nt: TGTGCCAGCAGGAACAGGGATAATCAGCCCCAGCATTTT; j_call: TRBJ1-5; v_call: TRBV6-5; clone_size: few; d_call: NA
cdr3_aa: CASSLGERWAGNSPYEQYF; cdr3_nt: TGCGCCAGCAGCTTGGGCGAAAGGTGGGCGGGGAATTCCCCCTACGAGCAGTACTTC; j_call: TRBJ2-7; v_call: TRBV5-1; clone_size: NA; d_call: NA
cdr3_aa: CASSPDSGISPLHF; cdr3_nt: TGTGCCAGCAGCCCGGATTCGGGAATTTCACCCCTCCACTTT; j_call: TRBJ1-6; v_call: TRBV7-9; clone_size: NA; d_call: NA
cdr3_aa: CASSRTSGSRWGNEQFF; cdr3_nt: TGTGCCAGCAGCCGGACTAGCGGGAGTCGATGGGGCAATGAGCAGTTCTTC; j_call: TRBJ2-1; v_call: TRBV19; clone_size: NA; d_call: TRBD2
cdr3_aa: CASSSDTNYGYTF; cdr3_nt: TGTGCCAGCAGTTCCGACACCAACTATGGCTACACCTTC; j_call: TRBJ1-2; v_call: TRBV5-4; clone_size: NA; d_call: NA
cdr3_aa: CASSPRQGYGYTF; cdr3_nt: TGCGCCAGCAGCCCACGACAGGGCTATGGCTACACCTTC; j_call: TRBJ1-2; v_call: TRBV5-1; clone_size: NA; d_call: TRBD1
cdr3_aa: CASRRRSGVWETQYF; cdr3_nt: TGTGCCAGCAGAAGACGTTCGGGAGTTTGGGAGACCCAGTACTTC; j_call: TRBJ2-5; v_call: TRBV27; clone_size: NA; d_call: NA
cdr3_aa: CAISPTRFYEQYF; cdr3_nt: TGTGCCATCAGCCCTACTAGGTTTTACGAGCAGTACTTC; j_call: TRBJ2-7; v_call: TRBV10-3; clone_size: NA; d_call: NA
cdr3_aa: CASSLVSGQGNTDTQYF; cdr3_nt: TGTGCCAGCAGTCTGGTGTCGGGACAGGGAAACACAGATACGCAGTATTTT; j_call: TRBJ2-3; v_call: TRBV7-6; clone_size: NA; d_call: TRBD1
cdr3_aa: CAWSVSRVGGEQYF; cdr3_nt: TGTGCCTGGAGTGTAAGCAGGGTCGGCGGCGAGCAGTACTTC; j_call: TRBJ2-7; v_call: TRBV30; clone_size: NA; d_call: NA
cdr3_aa: CASSRPGGSQETQYF; cdr3_nt: TGTGCCAGCAGTAGACCGGGGGGGAGCCAAGAGACCCAGTACTTC; j_call: TRBJ2-5; v_call: TRBV6-1; clone_size: NA; d_call: TRBD2
cdr3_aa: CASSHNKRGQEEAFF; cdr3_nt: TGTGCCAGTAGTCATAACAAAAGGGGGCAGGAAGAAGCTTTCTTT; j_call: TRBJ1-1; v_call: TRBV19; clone_size: few; d_call: TRBD1
cdr3_aa: CATSRRDSYEQYF; cdr3_nt: TGTGCCACCAGCAGACGGGACTCTTACGAGCAGTACTTC; j_call: TRBJ2-7; v_call: TRBV15; clone_size: few; d_call: NA
cdr3_aa: CAWSFSGGGDTQYF; cdr3_nt: TGTGCCTGGAGTTTTTCAGGGGGCGGAGATACGCAGTATTTT; j_call: TRBJ2-3; v_call: TRBV30; clone_size: NA; d_call: TRBD1
cdr3_aa: CASSYLLLANTGELFF; cdr3_nt: TGTGCCAGCAGTTACCTACTCCTCGCCAACACCGGGGAGCTGTTTTTT; j_call: TRBJ2-2; v_call: TRBV6-5; clone_size: NA; d_call: NA
cdr3_aa: CAISQRTKLSSGANVLTF; cdr3_nt: TGTGCCATCAGCCAGAGGACAAAGCTGAGCTCTGGGGCCAACGTCCTGACTTTC; j_call: TRBJ2-6; v_call: TRBV10-3; clone_size: NA; d_call: NA
cdr3_aa: CASSVARGKKQYF; cdr3_nt: TGTGCCAGCAGCGTAGCTAGGGGCAAGAAGCAGTACTTC; j_call: TRBJ2-7; v_call: TRBV9; clone_size: NA; d_call: NA
cdr3_aa: CASSLEGPGGYTF; cdr3_nt: TGTGCCAGCAGCTTGGAAGGACCAGGGGGCTACACCTTC; j_call: TRBJ1-2; v_call: TRBV5-4; clone_size: NA; d_call: NA
cdr3_aa: CASSVTGDEQYF; cdr3_nt: TGTGCCAGCAGCGTAACAGGGGACGAGCAGTACTTC; j_call: TRBJ2-7; v_call: TRBV9; clone_size: few; d_call: TRBD1
cdr3_aa: CASSLGSGGTYEQYF; cdr3_nt: TGTGCCAGCAGCTTAGGAAGCGGGGGAACCTACGAGCAGTACTTC; j_call: TRBJ2-7; v_call: TRBV13; clone_size: NA; d_call: TRBD2
cdr3_aa: CSVVGWGAYEQYF; cdr3_nt: TGCAGCGTTGTTGGGTGGGGGGCCTACGAGCAGTACTTC; j_call: TRBJ2-7; v_call: TRBV29-1; clone_size: NA; d_call: NA
cdr3_aa: CASSGNQGLAGDEQYF; cdr3_nt: TGCGCCAGCAGCGGAAACCAGGGACTAGCGGGAGACGAGCAGTACTTC; j_call: TRBJ2-7; v_call: TRBV5-1; clone_size: NA; d_call: TRBD2
cdr3_aa: CSVGPGMVDTEAFF; cdr3_nt: TGCAGCGTTGGACCGGGTATGGTGGACACTGAAGCTTTCTTT; j_call: TRBJ1-1; v_call: TRBV29-1; clone_size: NA; d_call: NA
cdr3_aa: CASSDPAAGNIQYF; cdr3_nt: TGTGCCAGCAGTGACCCGGCTGCGGGAAACATTCAGTACTTC; j_call: TRBJ2-4; v_call: TRBV6-4; clone_size: NA; d_call: NA
cdr3_aa: CAWSGSPTGEQYF; cdr3_nt: TGTGCCTGGAGTGGTAGCCCTACGGGGGAGCAGTACTTC; j_call: TRBJ2-7; v_call: TRBV30; clone_size: NA; d_call: NA
cdr3_aa: CASSEIGPSYGYTF; cdr3_nt: TGTGCCAGCAGTGAAATTGGGCCCAGCTATGGCTACACCTTC; j_call: TRBJ1-2; v_call: TRBV2; clone_size: once; d_call: NA
cdr3_aa: CASRRGGWAETQYF; cdr3_nt: TGTGCCAGCCGAAGGGGGGGGTGGGCAGAGACCCAGTACTTC; j_call: TRBJ2-5; v_call: TRBV2; clone_size: NA; d_call: NA
cdr3_aa: CASSRPPYSNQPQHF; cdr3_nt: TGTGCCAGTAGTCGTCCGCCCTATAGCAATCAGCCCCAGCATTTT; j_call: TRBJ1-5; v_call: TRBV19; clone_size: NA; d_call: NA
cdr3_aa: CASSLAGGNTGELFF; cdr3_nt: TGTGCCAGCAGCTTAGCGGGAGGGAACACCGGGGAGCTGTTTTTT; j_call: TRBJ2-2; v_call: TRBV7-3; clone_size: NA; d_call: TRBD2
cdr3_aa: CASSLGGLGGYGYTF; cdr3_nt: TGCGCCAGCAGCTTGGGAGGGCTGGGAGGCTATGGCTACACCTTC; j_call: TRBJ1-2; v_call: TRBV5-1; clone_size: NA; d_call: NA
cdr3_aa: CASSPLQGGPSEAFF; cdr3_nt: TGTGCCAGCTCACCACTTCAGGGTGGGCCGAGCGAGGCTTTCTTT; j_call: TRBJ1-1; v_call: TRBV18; clone_size: NA; d_call: NA